This is a list of T cell receptor beta chains from one sample in a study of blood T cell repertoires in COVID-19. Profiling relied on immunoSEQ multiplex PCR, and the TCRdb table lists in-frame clones only, not all of them. The sample has over 200,000 clones, about 85% seen once. Sequenced: peripheral blood. These receptors all stem from a woman of 80 years or more with acute or convalescent COVID-19. The CDR3 runs from the conserved cysteine through the conserved F or W. Fields, in order: V gene, D gene, clone size, J gene, CDR3 protein, CDR3 DNA. A D gene is named only where the DNA matches it firmly. Part of the rows lack a size; the others show once, few, many or a class for expanded clones.

>TRBV6-1|.|.|TRBJ1-4
CASSEEGRGKKLFF
TGTGCCAGCAGTGAAGAGGGCAGGGGTAAAAAACTGTTTTTT
>TRBV6-5|.|.|TRBJ2-3
CASSPGPTRDTQYF
TGTGCCAGCAGCCCAGGGCCTACGCGGGATACGCAGTATTTT
>TRBV19|TRBD2|.|TRBJ2-5
CASSISSGIQETQYF
TGTGCCAGTAGTATTTCGAGCGGGATCCAAGAGACCCAGTACTTC
>TRBV2|TRBD2|few|TRBJ2-3
CARSGTQRGLQSRGTDTQYF
TGTGCCAGGAGCGGGACTCAAAGGGGCCTACAAAGTCGGGGGACAGATACGCAGTATTTT
>TRBV14|.|.|TRBJ2-1
CASSQDLAPIKGEQFF
TGTGCCAGCAGCCAAGATCTCGCCCCCATTAAGGGGGAGCAGTTCTTC
>TRBV10-3|TRBD2|.|TRBJ2-3
CAITNSRTSGEDTQYF
TGTGCCATCACTAACTCTCGGACTAGCGGGGAAGATACGCAGTATTTT
>TRBV7-2|.|few|TRBJ1-5
CASSFVDNQPQHF
TGTGCCAGCAGCTTTGTAGACAATCAGCCCCAGCATTTT
>TRBV14|.|.|TRBJ1-4
CASSLGQYEKLFF
TGTGCCAGCAGCCTTGGACAGTATGAAAAACTGTTTTTT
>TRBV5-6|TRBD1|.|TRBJ2-7
CASRRQGGSSYEQYF
TGTGCCAGCAGACGACAGGGGGGAAGCTCCTACGAGCAGTACTTC
>TRBV19|.|.|TRBJ1-5
CASSIWRNQPQHF
TGTGCCAGTAGTATATGGAGGAATCAGCCCCAGCATTTT
>TRBV10-1|TRBD1|.|TRBJ1-3
CAPTGKGQGTIYF
TGCGCCCCCACGGGTAAGGGACAGGGAACCATATATTTT
>TRBV15|TRBD2|.|TRBJ2-1
CATSRGPAGEQYNEQFF
TGTGCCACCAGCAGAGGTCCAGCGGGAGAACAATACAATGAGCAGTTCTTC
>TRBV12-3/TRBV12-4|.|.|TRBJ1-4
CATSVLVGEKLFF
TGTGCCACTTCCGTGCTAGTTGGTGAAAAACTGTTTTTT
>TRBV18|.|.|TRBJ2-5
CASSPGLQETQYF
TGTGCCAGCTCACCGGGCCTCCAAGAGACCCAGTACTTC
>TRBV25-1|TRBD1|.|TRBJ1-1
CASSALDRDWGEAFF
TGTGCCAGCAGTGCCTTAGACAGGGACTGGGGTGAAGCTTTCTTT
>TRBV9|TRBD2|.|TRBJ2-5
CASSSGTSGIQETQYF
TGTGCCAGCAGCTCCGGGACTAGCGGGATCCAAGAGACCCAGTACTTC
>TRBV4-1|TRBD1|.|TRBJ2-3
CASSPNPGGLTDTQYF
TGCGCCAGCAGCCCCAACCCAGGGGGCCTCACAGATACGCAGTATTTT
>TRBV28|TRBD2|.|TRBJ2-7
CATKAGGPYEQYF
TGTGCCACCAAGGCGGGAGGCCCCTACGAGCAGTACTTC
>TRBV18|.|.|TRBJ2-3
CATGEQMDTQYF
TGTGCCACGGGGGAGCAGATGGATACGCAGTATTTT
>TRBV6-5|TRBD2|.|TRBJ2-1
CASSYSRGGSYNEQFF
TGTGCCAGCAGTTACTCCCGCGGGGGGTCCTACAATGAGCAGTTCTTC
>TRBV5-1|.|.|TRBJ1-4
CASSPSGVRGEKLFF
TGCGCCAGCAGCCCCTCCGGGGTCCGGGGTGAAAAACTGTTTTTT
>TRBV3-1/TRBV3-2|TRBD1|few|TRBJ2-1
CASSQRTGGKYNEQFF
TGTGCCAGCAGCCAGAGGACAGGGGGAAAATACAATGAGCAGTTCTTC
>TRBV9|.|.|TRBJ2-1
CASSVGGMLSNEQFF
TGTGCCAGCAGCGTAGGAGGAATGCTCAGCAATGAGCAGTTCTTC
>TRBV28|.|.|TRBJ1-2
CASSSGDYGYTF
TGTGCCAGCAGTTCAGGGGACTATGGCTACACCTTC
>TRBV5-5|.|.|TRBJ1-3
CASSLQVYSGNTIYF
TGTGCCAGCAGCTTGCAGGTTTACTCTGGAAACACCATATATTTT
>TRBV3-1/TRBV3-2|TRBD1|.|TRBJ1-2
CASSQPPGGANYGYTF
TGTGCCAGCAGCCAACCCCCAGGGGGCGCTAACTATGGCTACACCTTC
>TRBV15|.|once|TRBJ1-1
CATSRSMNTEAFF
TGTGCCACCAGCAGATCTATGAACACTGAAGCTTTCTTT
>TRBV6-5|TRBD1|.|TRBJ1-5
CASSDRADQPQHF
TGTGCCAGCTCGGACAGGGCTGATCAGCCCCAGCATTTT
>TRBV10-3|.|.|TRBJ1-1
CAISSRNTEAFF
TGTGCCATCAGTTCTAGGAACACTGAAGCTTTCTTT
>TRBV25-1|TRBD1|.|TRBJ1-6
CASAPMGQQALHF
TGTGCCAGCGCCCCCATGGGACAGCAGGCCCTCCACTTT
>TRBV5-1|TRBD1|.|TRBJ1-1
CASSLVGTAEAFF
TGCGCCAGCAGCTTGGTAGGGACAGCTGAAGCTTTCTTT
>TRBV7-9|.|.|TRBJ1-1
CASSRGGWNTEAFF
TGTGCCAGCAGCCGCGGGGGGTGGAACACTGAAGCTTTCTTT
>TRBV10-1|TRBD1|.|TRBJ1-1
CASSRTGSEAFF
TGCGCCAGCAGTCGGACAGGGTCTGAAGCTTTCTTT
>TRBV11-2|.|.|TRBJ2-7
CASSPLRRTDTYEQYF
TGTGCCAGCAGCCCTCTGCGAAGAACAGATACCTACGAGCAGTACTTC
>TRBV6-5|.|.|TRBJ2-7
CASREGLGSLGEQYF
TGTGCCAGCAGGGAGGGGCTCGGTAGCCTCGGGGAGCAGTACTTC
>TRBV7-2|.|.|TRBJ1-5
CASSLMLGASNQPQHF
TGTGCCAGCAGCTTAATGCTAGGGGCGAGTAATCAGCCCCAGCATTTT
>TRBV5-1|TRBD1|.|TRBJ1-4
CASSLGTGRNEKLFF
TGCGCCAGCAGCTTGGGGACAGGGCGTAATGAAAAACTGTTTTTT
>TRBV11-3|.|.|TRBJ2-7
CASSLSGSHTYEQYF
TGTGCCAGCAGCTTGAGCGGGTCCCACACCTACGAGCAGTACTTC
>TRBV29-1|TRBD1|.|TRBJ2-1
CSVARGQGGNEQFF
TGCAGCGTCGCGCGCGGACAGGGCGGGAATGAGCAGTTCTTC
>TRBV15|.|once|TRBJ1-1
CATSLTANTEAFF
TGTGCCACCAGCCTAACCGCGAACACTGAAGCTTTCTTT